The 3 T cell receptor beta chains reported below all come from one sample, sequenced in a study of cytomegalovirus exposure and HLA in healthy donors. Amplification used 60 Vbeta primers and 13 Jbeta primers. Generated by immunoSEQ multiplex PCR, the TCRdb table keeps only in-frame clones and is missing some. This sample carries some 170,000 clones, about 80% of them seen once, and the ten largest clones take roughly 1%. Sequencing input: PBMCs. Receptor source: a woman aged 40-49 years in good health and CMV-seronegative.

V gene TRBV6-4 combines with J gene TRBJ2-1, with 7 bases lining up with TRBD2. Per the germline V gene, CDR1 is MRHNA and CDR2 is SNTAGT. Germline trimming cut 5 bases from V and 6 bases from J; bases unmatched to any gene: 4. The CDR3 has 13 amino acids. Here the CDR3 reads CASSPGGINEQFF. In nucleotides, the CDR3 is TGTGCCAGCAGTCCCGGGGGGATCAATGAGCAGTTCTTC.

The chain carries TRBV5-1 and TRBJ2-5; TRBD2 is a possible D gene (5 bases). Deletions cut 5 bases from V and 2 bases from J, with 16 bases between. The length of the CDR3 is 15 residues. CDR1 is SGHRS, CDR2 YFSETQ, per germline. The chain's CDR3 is CASRSFGGPQETQYF. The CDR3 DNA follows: TGCGCCAGCAGATCCTTTGGAGGCCCTCAAGAGACCCAGTACTTC.

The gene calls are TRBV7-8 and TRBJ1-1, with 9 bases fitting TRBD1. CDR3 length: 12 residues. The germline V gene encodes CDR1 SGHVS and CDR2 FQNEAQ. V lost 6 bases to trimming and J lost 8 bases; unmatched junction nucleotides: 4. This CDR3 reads CASRPQGAEAFF. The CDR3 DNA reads TGTGCCAGCAGACCACAGGGGGCGGAAGCTTTCTTT.